This T cell receptor beta chain is drawn from a study of blood T cell repertoires in COVID-19. Study at large: The cDNA or gDNA used as material had been derived from T cells, B-cell-depleted T cells, or PBMCs.

Recovered Cohort 3 donors showed two negative PCRs, clearance, or symptom resolution. Clones were read by immunoSEQ multiplex PCR, and TCRdb kept only the in-frame ones, dropping some. Found here are some 390,000 clones, 85% to 90% of them singletons; the top ten hold 1.7%. The V gene's germline CDR1 is SGHRS and CDR2 YFSETQ. The V and J ends lost 4 bases and 4 bases, in that order; junction bases with no gene match: 11. The CDR3 covers 16 residues. The chain employs TRBV5-1 and TRBJ2-5, with TRBD1 identical over 9 bases. Material: PBMCs or T cells enriched from blood (not recorded which). The TCR comes from a woman in her 30s who had recovered from COVID-19. CDR3 coding DNA: TGCGCCAGCAGCCGTACCCGAACAGGGGGCGCAGAGACCCAGTACTTC. As protein: CASSRTRTGGAETQYF. The complete variable domain, with remaining parts taken from reference TRBV5-1 and TRBJ2-5, reads KAGVTQTPRYLIKTRGQQVTLSCSPISGHRSVSWYQQTPGQGLQFLFEYFSETQRNKGNFPGRFSGRQFSNSRSEMNVSTLELGDSALYLCASSRTRTGGAETQYFGPGTRLLVL.